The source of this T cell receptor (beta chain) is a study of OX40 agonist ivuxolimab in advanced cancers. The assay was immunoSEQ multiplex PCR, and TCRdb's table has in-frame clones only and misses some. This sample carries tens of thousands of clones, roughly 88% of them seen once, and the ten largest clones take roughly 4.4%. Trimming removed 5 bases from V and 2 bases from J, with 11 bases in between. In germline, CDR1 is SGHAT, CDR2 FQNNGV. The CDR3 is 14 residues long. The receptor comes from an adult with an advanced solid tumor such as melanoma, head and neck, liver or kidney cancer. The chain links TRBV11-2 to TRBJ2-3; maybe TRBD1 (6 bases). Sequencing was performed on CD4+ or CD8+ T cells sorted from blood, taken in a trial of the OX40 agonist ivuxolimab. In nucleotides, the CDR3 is TGTGCCAGCAGCCTACAGGGTTTCACAGATACGCAGTATTTT. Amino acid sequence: CASSLQGFTDTQYF.